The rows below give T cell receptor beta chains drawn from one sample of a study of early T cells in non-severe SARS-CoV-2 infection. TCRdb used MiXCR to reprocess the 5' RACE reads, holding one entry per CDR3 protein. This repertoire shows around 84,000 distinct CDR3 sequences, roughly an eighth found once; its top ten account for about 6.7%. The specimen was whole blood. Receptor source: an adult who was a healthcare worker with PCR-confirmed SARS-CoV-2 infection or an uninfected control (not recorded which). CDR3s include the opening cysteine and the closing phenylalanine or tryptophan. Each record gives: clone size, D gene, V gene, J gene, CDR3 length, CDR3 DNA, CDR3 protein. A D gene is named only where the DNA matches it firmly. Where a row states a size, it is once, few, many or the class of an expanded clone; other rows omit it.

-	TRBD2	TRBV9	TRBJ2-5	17	TGTGCCAGCAGCGAGCGGGGGGCTAGCGGAGTCCAAGAGACCCAGTACTTC	CASSERGASGVQETQYF
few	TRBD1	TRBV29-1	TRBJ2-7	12	TGCAGCGCTGGACAGGGGAACTACGAGCAGTACTTC	CSAGQGNYEQYF
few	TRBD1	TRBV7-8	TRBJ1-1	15	TGTGCCAGCAGCTCCCGGACAGGGGTGAACACTGAAGCTTTCTTT	CASSSRTGVNTEAFF
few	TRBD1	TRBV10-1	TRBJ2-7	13	TGCGCCAGCAATAGACAGGGGTCCTACGAGCAGTACTTC	CASNRQGSYEQYF
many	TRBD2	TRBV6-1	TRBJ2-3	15	TGTGCCAGCATGGGCGGGGGGGAACCCACAGATACGCAGTATTTT	CASMGGGEPTDTQYF
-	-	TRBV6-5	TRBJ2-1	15	TGTGCCAGCAGTTGGGGAGCGGGCCGCTACAATGAGCAGTTCTTC	CASSWGAGRYNEQFF
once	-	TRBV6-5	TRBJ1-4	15	TGTGCCAGCAGTTACGGGGCAGGCGGCAATGAAAAACTGTTTTTT	CASSYGAGGNEKLFF
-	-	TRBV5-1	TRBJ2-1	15	TGCGCCAGCAGCTTGGTGGGGCCCCTTGCGAATGAGCAGTTCTTC	CASSLVGPLANEQFF
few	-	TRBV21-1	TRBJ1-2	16	TGTGCCAGCAGCAAAAGAGGGGAGGGGCAGAAGAGTGGCTACACCTTC	CASSKRGEGQKSGYTF
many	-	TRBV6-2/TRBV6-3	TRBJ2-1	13	TGTGCCAGCAGTTTGGGGCTCGGGAAGGAGCAGTTCTTC	CASSLGLGKEQFF
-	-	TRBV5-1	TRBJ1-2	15	TGCGCCAGCAGCTTGGAGGGACACTTACTCTATGGCTACACCTTC	CASSLEGHLLYGYTF
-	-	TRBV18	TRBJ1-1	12	TGTGCCAGCTCACCTCAGACAGGAGAAGCTTTCTTT	CASSPQTGEAFF
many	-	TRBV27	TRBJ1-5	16	TGTGCCAGCAGTTTAGTGGGACCGTATAGCAATCAGCCCCAGCATTTT	CASSLVGPYSNQPQHF
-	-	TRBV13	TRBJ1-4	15	TGTGCCAGCAGCCACGGCAGGTCCTTTAATGAAAAACTGTTTTTT	CASSHGRSFNEKLFF
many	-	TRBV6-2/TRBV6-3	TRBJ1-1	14	TGTGCCAGCAGTTACCCTGGAGGGGGAGCCGAAGCTTTCTTT	CASSYPGGGAEAFF
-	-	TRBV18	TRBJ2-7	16	TGTGCCAGCTCATCCAACTCCGGGACACTGTCCTACGAGCAGTACTTC	CASSSNSGTLSYEQYF
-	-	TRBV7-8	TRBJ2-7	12	TGTGACAGCAGCCCCGCTCTTTACGAGCAGTACTTC	CDSSPALYEQYF
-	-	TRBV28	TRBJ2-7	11	TGTGCCAGCGGGAGTCCCTACGAGCAGTACTTC	CASGSPYEQYF
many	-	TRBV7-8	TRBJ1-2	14	TGTGCCAGCAGCGACCAGGGGATAGCGCGCGGCTACACCTTC	CASSDQGIARGYTF
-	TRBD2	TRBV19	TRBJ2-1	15	TGTGCCAGTAGGGGAGCGGGAGGCCCCTACAATGAGCAGTTCTTC	CASRGAGGPYNEQFF
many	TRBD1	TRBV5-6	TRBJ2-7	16	TGTGCCAGCAGCCCGGAACCAGACAGGGTAATCTACGAGCAGTACTTC	CASSPEPDRVIYEQYF
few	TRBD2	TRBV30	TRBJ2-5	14	TGTGCCTGGACCTATGGGACTAGCGCAGAGACCCAGTACTTC	CAWTYGTSAETQYF
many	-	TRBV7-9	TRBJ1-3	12	TGTGCCAGCAGCTTTGGTGGAAACACCATATATTTT	CASSFGGNTIYF
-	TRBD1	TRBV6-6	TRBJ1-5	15	TGTGCCACAACCGGGACAGGGGGTAACAATCAGCCCCAGCATTTT	CATTGTGGNNQPQHF
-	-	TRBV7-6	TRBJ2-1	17	TGTGCCAGCAGCTTAGGTATCACCGGGACCGTCTACAATGAGCAGTTCTTC	CASSLGITGTVYNEQFF
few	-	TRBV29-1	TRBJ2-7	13	TGCAGCGTCGGCCCGACAGGCTCCTACGAGCAGTACTTC	CSVGPTGSYEQYF
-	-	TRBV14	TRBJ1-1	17	TGTGCCAGCAGCCAAGGGTTTTCTTGGCAGGAGAACACTGAAGCTTTCTTT	CASSQGFSWQENTEAFF
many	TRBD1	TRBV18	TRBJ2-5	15	TGTGCCAGCTCACCTTGGGACAGACTCCAAGAGACCCAGTACTTC	CASSPWDRLQETQYF
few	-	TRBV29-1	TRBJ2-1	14	TGCAGCGTTGTTCCTAGTCGCTCCTACAATGAGCAGTTCTTC	CSVVPSRSYNEQFF
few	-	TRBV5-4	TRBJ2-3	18	TGTGCCAGCAGCTTGGTTTCTGCGGCGGAGGGGGACACAGATACGCAGTATTTT	CASSLVSAAEGDTDTQYF
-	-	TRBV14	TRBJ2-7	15	TGTGCCAGCAGCCAAGATATCTGGGCTTTGAGCGAGCAGTACTTC	CASSQDIWALSEQYF
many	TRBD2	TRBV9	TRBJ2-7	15	TGTGCCAGCAGCCCTCCTAGCGGGCCTCCCTACGAGCAGTACTTC	CASSPPSGPPYEQYF